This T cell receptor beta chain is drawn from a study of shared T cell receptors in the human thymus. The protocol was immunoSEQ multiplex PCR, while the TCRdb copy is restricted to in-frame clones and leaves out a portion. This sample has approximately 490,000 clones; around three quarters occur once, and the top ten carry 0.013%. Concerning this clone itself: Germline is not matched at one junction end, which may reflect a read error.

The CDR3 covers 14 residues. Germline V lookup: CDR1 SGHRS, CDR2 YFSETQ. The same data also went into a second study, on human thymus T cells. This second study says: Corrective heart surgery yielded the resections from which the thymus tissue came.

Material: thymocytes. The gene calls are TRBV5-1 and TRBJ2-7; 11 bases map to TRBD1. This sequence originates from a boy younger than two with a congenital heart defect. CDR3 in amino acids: CTSSLDRGHYEQYF. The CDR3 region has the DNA TGCACCAGCAGCTTGGACAGGGGGCACTACGAGCAGTACTTC.